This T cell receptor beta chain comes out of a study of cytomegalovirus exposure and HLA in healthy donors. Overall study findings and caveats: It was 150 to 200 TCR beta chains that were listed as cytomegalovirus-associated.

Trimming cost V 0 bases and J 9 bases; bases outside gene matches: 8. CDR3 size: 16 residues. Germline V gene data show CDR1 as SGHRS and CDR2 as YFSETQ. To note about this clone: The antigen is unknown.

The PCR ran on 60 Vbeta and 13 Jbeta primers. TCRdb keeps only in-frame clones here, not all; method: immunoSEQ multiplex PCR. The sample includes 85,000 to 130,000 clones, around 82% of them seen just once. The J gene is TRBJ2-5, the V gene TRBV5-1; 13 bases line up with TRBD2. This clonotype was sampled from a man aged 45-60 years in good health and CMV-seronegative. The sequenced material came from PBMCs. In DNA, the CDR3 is TGCGCCAGCAGCTTGGCCACTAGCGGGGGGGCCGGGGCCCAGTACTTC. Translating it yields CASSLATSGGAGAQYF.